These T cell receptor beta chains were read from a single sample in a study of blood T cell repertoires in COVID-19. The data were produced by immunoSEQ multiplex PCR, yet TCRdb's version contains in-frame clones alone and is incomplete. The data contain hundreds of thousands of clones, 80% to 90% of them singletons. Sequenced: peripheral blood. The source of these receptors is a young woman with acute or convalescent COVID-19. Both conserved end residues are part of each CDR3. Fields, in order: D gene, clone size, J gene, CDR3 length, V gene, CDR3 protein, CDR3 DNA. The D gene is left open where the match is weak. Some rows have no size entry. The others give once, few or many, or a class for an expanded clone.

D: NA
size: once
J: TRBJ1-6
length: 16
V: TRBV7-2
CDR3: CASSLDVATVSSPLHF
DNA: TGTGCCAGCAGCTTAGACGTTGCGACAGTGAGTTCACCCCTCCACTTT

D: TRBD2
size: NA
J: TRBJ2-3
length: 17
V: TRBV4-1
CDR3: CASSQDLLAGVSDTQYF
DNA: TGCGCCAGCAGCCAAGATCTCCTAGCGGGGGTATCAGATACGCAGTATTTT

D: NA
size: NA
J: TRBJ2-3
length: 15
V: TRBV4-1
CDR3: CASSQQTPSTDTQYF
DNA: TGCGCCAGCAGCCAACAAACTCCTAGCACAGATACGCAGTATTTT

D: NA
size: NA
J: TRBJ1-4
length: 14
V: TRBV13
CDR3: CASSGTGLNEKLFF
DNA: TGTGCCAGCAGCGGAACAGGGCTTAATGAAAAACTGTTTTTT

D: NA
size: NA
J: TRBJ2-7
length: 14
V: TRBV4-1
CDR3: CASSQVGGTYEQYF
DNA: TGCGCCAGCAGCCAAGTGGGGGGAACCTACGAGCAGTACTTC

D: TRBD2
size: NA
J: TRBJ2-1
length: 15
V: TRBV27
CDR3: CASSLLAGGYNEQFF
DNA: TGTGCCAGCAGTCTCCTAGCGGGGGGATACAATGAGCAGTTCTTC

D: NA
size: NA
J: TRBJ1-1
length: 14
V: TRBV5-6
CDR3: CASSWRDRLFEAFF
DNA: TGTGCCAGCAGCTGGCGCGACAGGCTCTTTGAAGCTTTCTTT

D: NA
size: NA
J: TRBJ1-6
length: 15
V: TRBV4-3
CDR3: CASSQVDSSNSPLHF
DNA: TGCGCCAGCAGCCAAGTTGACTCTTCTAATTCACCCCTCCACTTT

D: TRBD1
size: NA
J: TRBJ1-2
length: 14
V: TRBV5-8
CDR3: CASSLWQGAYGYTF
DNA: TGTGCCAGCAGCTTGTGGCAGGGGGCGTATGGCTACACCTTC

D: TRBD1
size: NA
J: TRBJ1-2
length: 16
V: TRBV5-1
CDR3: CASSSGGQANIYGYTF
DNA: TGCGCCAGCAGCTCCGGGGGACAGGCGAATATCTATGGCTACACCTTC

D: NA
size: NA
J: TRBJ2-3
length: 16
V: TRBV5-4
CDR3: CASSLAGGRLTDTQYF
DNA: TGTGCCAGCAGCTTGGCCGGAGGGAGATTGACAGATACGCAGTATTTT

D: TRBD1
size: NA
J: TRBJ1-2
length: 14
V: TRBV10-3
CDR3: CAINPGQEAYGYTF
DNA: TGTGCCATCAACCCGGGACAGGAGGCCTATGGCTACACCTTC

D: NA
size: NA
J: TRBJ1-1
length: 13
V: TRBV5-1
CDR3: CASSFEANTEAFF
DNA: TGCGCCAGCAGCTTTGAAGCGAACACTGAAGCTTTCTTT

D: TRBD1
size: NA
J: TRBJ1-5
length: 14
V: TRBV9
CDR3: CASSEGGDRDPPVF
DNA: TGTGCCAGCAGCGAGGGAGGGGACAGGGACCCCCCGGTTTTT

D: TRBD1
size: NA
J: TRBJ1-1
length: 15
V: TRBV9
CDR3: CASSVGPRGDTEAFF
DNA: TGTGCCAGCAGCGTAGGGCCCAGGGGGGACACTGAAGCTTTCTTT

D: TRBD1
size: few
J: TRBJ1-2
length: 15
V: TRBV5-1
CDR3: CASSPRTGQNYGYTF
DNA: TGCGCCAGCAGCCCAAGGACAGGTCAGAACTATGGCTACACCTTC

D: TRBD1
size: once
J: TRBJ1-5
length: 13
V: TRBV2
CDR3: CASRTGTGQPQHF
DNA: TGTGCCAGCAGGACAGGGACGGGCCAGCCCCAGCATTTT

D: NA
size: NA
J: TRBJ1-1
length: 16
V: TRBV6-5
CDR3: CASSYPAGPMNTEAFF
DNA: TGTGCCAGCAGTTACCCAGCAGGGCCAATGAACACTGAAGCTTTCTTT

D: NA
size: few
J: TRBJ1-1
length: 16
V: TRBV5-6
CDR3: CASSARGSLRNTEAFF
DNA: TGTGCCAGCAGCGCCAGGGGCTCCCTCAGGAACACTGAAGCTTTCTTT

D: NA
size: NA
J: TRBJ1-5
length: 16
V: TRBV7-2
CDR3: CASSLRGAGGGQPQHF
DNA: TGTGCCAGCAGCCTAAGGGGCGCGGGGGGAGGTCAGCCCCAGCATTTT